This is a list of T cell receptor beta chains from one sample in a study of blood T cell repertoires in COVID-19. Sequencing was performed with immunoSEQ multiplex PCR; in TCRdb, only in-frame clones are kept and a portion is missing. The sample holds about 300,000 clones, around 90% seen once. Sequencing was performed on peripheral blood. These receptor sequences come from a woman between 45 and 65 years old with COVID-19, enrolled during active disease. CDR3s include the opening cysteine and the closing phenylalanine or tryptophan. Each record gives: D gene, J gene, clone size, V gene, CDR3 protein, CDR3 DNA. The D gene is left open where the match is weak. Clone size is not always given. Where it is, it says once, few, many or a class for expanded clones.

.,TRBJ2-5,.,TRBV19,CASKDGSSAKETQYF,TGTGCCAGTAAGGACGGAAGTAGCGCAAAAGAGACCCAGTACTTC
TRBD2,TRBJ2-1,.,TRBV6-2/TRBV6-3,CASSSQLLAGGPNEQFF,TGTGCCAGCAGTTCTCAACTCCTAGCGGGAGGTCCCAATGAGCAGTTCTTC
.,TRBJ2-7,.,TRBV5-1,CASSRIGGGSYEQYF,TGCGCCAGCAGCCGTATCGGGGGCGGGAGCTACGAGCAGTACTTC
TRBD1,TRBJ1-2,.,TRBV10-3,CAISESGQGASTF,TGTGCCATCAGTGAGTCAGGGCAGGGGGCCAGCACCTTC
TRBD1,TRBJ1-2,.,TRBV3-1/TRBV3-2,CASSRRQGAYGYTF,TGTGCCAGCAGCCGTAGACAGGGGGCCTATGGCTACACCTTC
.,TRBJ1-1,.,TRBV11-3,CASSHPGGENTEAFF,TGTGCCAGCAGCCACCCGGGGGGAGAGAACACTGAAGCTTTCTTT
TRBD1,TRBJ1-1,.,TRBV6-5,CASKTSGGTEAFF,TGTGCCAGCAAAACCTCAGGGGGAACTGAAGCTTTCTTT
TRBD1,TRBJ2-7,.,TRBV30,CAWSQPGQRNYEQYF,TGTGCCTGGAGTCAACCGGGACAGCGAAACTACGAGCAGTACTTC
TRBD2,TRBJ2-7,once,TRBV27,CASSLGTRPYEQYF,TGTGCCAGCAGCCTCGGGACTAGACCCTACGAGCAGTACTTC
.,TRBJ2-5,.,TRBV27,CASSLAGYGTQYF,TGTGCCAGCAGTTTAGCAGGGTACGGGACCCAGTACTTC
.,TRBJ2-7,once,TRBV27,CASSFLRGRRFEQYF,TGTGCCAGCAGTTTCCTTCGTGGGAGAAGGTTCGAGCAGTACTTC
.,TRBJ2-7,.,TRBV6-6,CASRLQGVEQYF,TGTGCCAGCAGACTCCAGGGTGTCGAGCAGTACTTC
.,TRBJ1-2,.,TRBV5-4,CASSLGDERGYTF,TGTGCCAGCAGCTTGGGAGATGAACGTGGCTACACCTTC
.,TRBJ2-3,.,TRBV12-3/TRBV12-4,CASGATQYF,TGTGCCAGCGGGGCTACGCAGTATTTT
.,TRBJ2-7,.,TRBV5-1,CASSLASGSYEQYF,TGCGCCAGCAGCTTGGCCTCGGGTTCCTACGAGCAGTACTTC
TRBD2,TRBJ2-1,.,TRBV19,CASQVAGLNEQFF,TGTGCCAGTCAAGTAGCGGGTCTCAATGAGCAGTTCTTC
.,TRBJ1-1,.,TRBV5-1,CASSLADGGLNTEAFF,TGCGCCAGCAGCTTGGCAGACGGAGGGTTGAACACTGAAGCTTTCTTT
TRBD2,TRBJ2-1,.,TRBV2,CASRGTSGRTSEQFF,TGTGCCAGCAGGGGGACTAGCGGGAGGACATCGGAGCAGTTCTTC
.,TRBJ2-7,few,TRBV12-3/TRBV12-4,CASSLHQAPEQYF,TGTGCCAGCAGTTTACATCAAGCCCCCGAGCAGTACTTC
TRBD2,TRBJ2-1,.,TRBV7-6,CASSFPLTSGSLNNEQFF,TGTGCCAGCAGCTTCCCTTTGACTAGCGGGAGTCTGAACAATGAGCAGTTCTTC
.,TRBJ2-6,.,TRBV6-2/TRBV6-3,CASSSGQRRSGANVLTF,TGTGCCAGCAGTTCCGGACAGCGACGCTCTGGGGCCAACGTCCTGACTTTC
.,TRBJ1-5,.,TRBV28,CASRDTDQPQHF,TGTGCCAGCAGAGACACGGATCAGCCCCAGCATTTT
TRBD2,TRBJ2-7,.,TRBV27,CASSPGTTLYEQYF,TGTGCCAGCAGCCCCGGGACTACCCTCTACGAGCAGTACTTC
TRBD2,TRBJ2-3,.,TRBV7-9,CASSLVGGTDTQYF,TGTGCCAGCAGCTTAGTGGGGGGGACAGATACGCAGTATTTT
.,TRBJ1-3,.,TRBV5-6,CASSLGPTTGNTIYF,TGTGCCAGCAGCTTGGGGCCCACCACCGGAAACACCATATATTTT